The clone carrying this TCR beta chain appeared once. This record comes from a study of shared clonotypes between healthy human individuals. Across the study: Donors consisted of a couple of women and a few men between 18 and 49. CD8 memory received one plate per donor, CD8 naive two, CD4 memory three and CD4 naive three.

The CDR3 length is 13 residues. The V gene's germline CDR1 is SGHDN and CDR2 FVKESK. V lost 3 bases and J lost 15, with 18 bases in between. Assay execution proceeded at the deep level. Measured with immunoSEQ multiplex PCR; TCRdb has only the in-frame clones, and not every one. This sample has 550,000 to 800,000 clones, with around 67% found just once. The sequencing input was memory CD4+ T cells sorted from blood. Subset noted: CD45RA-negative fraction. The genes are TRBV14 and TRBJ2-1, with D possibly TRBD2 on 5 matching bases. The TCR was taken from a woman between 25 and 40 years old in good health. The CDR3 spells CASSQTTTLRAFF. DNA of the CDR3: TGTGCCAGCAGCCAGACGACTACCCTACGGGCGTTCTTC.